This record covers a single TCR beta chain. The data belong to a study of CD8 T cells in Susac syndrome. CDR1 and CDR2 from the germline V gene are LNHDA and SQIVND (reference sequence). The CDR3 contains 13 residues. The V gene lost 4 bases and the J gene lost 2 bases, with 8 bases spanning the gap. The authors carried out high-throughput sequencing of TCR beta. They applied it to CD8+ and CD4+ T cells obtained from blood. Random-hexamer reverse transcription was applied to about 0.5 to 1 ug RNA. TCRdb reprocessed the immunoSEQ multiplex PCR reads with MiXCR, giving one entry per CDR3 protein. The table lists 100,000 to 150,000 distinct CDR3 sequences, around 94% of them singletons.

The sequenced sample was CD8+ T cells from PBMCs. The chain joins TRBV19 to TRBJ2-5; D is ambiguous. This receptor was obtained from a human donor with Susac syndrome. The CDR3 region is CASSTWLQETQYF. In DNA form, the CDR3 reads TGTGCCAGTAGTACCTGGCTGCAAGAGACCCAGTACTTC. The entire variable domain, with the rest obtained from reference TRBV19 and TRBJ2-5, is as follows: DGGITQSPKYLFRKEGQNVTLSCEQNLNHDAMYWYRQDPGQGLRLIYYSQIVNDFQKGDIAEGYSVSREKKESFPLTVTSAQKNPTAFYLCASSTWLQETQYFGPGTRLLVL.